This T cell receptor (beta chain) was recorded in a study of cytomegalovirus exposure and HLA in healthy donors. Study at large: From donors who were HLA-typed, an early data release held 80 million or so unique TCRs.

General study findings and limits: Later, an analysis found that common viral pathogens appeared to be linked with several of the most significant clusters. Reported findings show TCR beta sequences accurately forecast HLA-A and HLA-B alleles in most subjects. V segments that were indistinguishable, TRBV6-2 and TRBV6-3 among them, were omitted from analysis.

Trimming removed 1 base at V and 0 bases at J, with 13 bases between. In germline, CDR1 is PRHDT, CDR2 FYEKMQ (reference sequence). CDR3 size: 17 residues. A multiplex PCR was run with 60 Vbeta primers and 13 Jbeta primers. The method was immunoSEQ multiplex PCR; TCRdb's version includes in-frame clones alone and lacks a portion of them. The sample contains 190,000 or so clones, 79% of which appear only once. As regards this clone: Its antigen is unknown.

Sequences were obtained from PBMCs. The clonotype originates from a girl aged 10-17 years in good health and CMV-seropositive. The chain is built from TRBV13 and TRBJ1-3, with D maybe TRBD1 (5 bases). The CDR3 region is CASSLAPPGLSGNTIYF. CDR3 DNA sequence: TGTGCCAGCAGCTTAGCCCCCCCAGGGCTCTCTGGAAACACCATATATTTT.